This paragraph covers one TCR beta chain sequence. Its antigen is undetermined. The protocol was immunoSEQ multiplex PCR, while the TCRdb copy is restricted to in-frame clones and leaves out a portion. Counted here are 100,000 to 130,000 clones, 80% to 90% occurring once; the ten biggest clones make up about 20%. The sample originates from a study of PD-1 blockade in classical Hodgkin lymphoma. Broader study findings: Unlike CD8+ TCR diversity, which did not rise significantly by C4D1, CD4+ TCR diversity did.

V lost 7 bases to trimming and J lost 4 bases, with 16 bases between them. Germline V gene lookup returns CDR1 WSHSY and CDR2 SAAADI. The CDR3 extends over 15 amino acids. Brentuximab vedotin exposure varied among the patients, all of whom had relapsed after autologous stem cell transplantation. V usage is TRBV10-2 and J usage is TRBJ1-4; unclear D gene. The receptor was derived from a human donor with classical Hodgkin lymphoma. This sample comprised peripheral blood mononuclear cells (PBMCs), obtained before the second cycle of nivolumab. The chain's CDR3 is CASKSTQAINEKLFF. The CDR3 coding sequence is TGCGCCAGCAAAAGCACCCAGGCTATTAATGAAAAACTGTTTTTT.